Sequencing of this T cell receptor beta chain was carried out in a study of T cells after yellow fever vaccination (dated by TCRdb to between 2019 and 2020). For the wider study: The SMART-Seq v4 Ultra Low Input RNA kit was used to prepare libraries from fractions with low cell numbers. To follow T-cell clones before and after primary and booster YFV17D yellow fever vaccination, bulk TCR alpha and beta repertoires were sequenced over time. Two healthy male donors, one aged 18 to 30 and one aged 30 to 40 years, made up the cohort. Bulk PBMC replicates and cell subsets were isolated from blood drawn at multiple timepoints before and after both primary and secondary immunization.

V sheds 5 bases and J sheds 8 bases, leaving 14 bases between their ends. From cysteine to phenylalanine, the CDR3 is 13 amino acids long. Only the CDR3 part of the read is kept: 39 bases, read in frame from the first base. What the treatment or condition label conveys for this sample: live attenuated yellow fever vaccine strain. A standard Ficoll-Paque protocol was used to isolate PBMCs from peripheral blood. Epitope-specific CD8 T cells were sorted using a dextramer loaded with the yellow fever NS4B epitope peptide, with anti-CD3 and anti-CD8 staining. RNA was extracted with TriZol from bulk PBMCs, CD4 and CD8 fractions, and dextramer-positive and dextramer-negative fractions. Note on this clonotype: Per-nucleotide qualities are absent, and no much larger clonotype sits a single base away.

Results the study describes overall, beyond this receptor: Compared with the primary T-cell response, the secondary T-cell response was faster but weaker, reaching its peak on day 5 rather than on day 15. Because only a couple of donors were included in the study, the extent to which the findings can be generalized is limited. A small share of clonotypes was detected in both CD4 and CD8 compartments, with the overlap likely arising from convergent recombination. After the booster, most clones that had expanded after primary vaccination were detected again (about 95% of CD4 and around nine tenths of CD8), suggesting broad maintenance of memory. Computational filtering was required because FACS-sorted repertoires could contain abundant contaminating clonotypes from the bulk population.

TCR cDNA was synthesized by 5'RACE template switching, through which a universal primer site and unique molecular identifiers were introduced. cDNA synthesis was primed from both the TCR alpha and TCR beta constant segments. Libraries were amplified in two PCR steps, with sample barcodes and sequencing adapters added in the second step. Libraries were sequenced on Illumina HiSeq 2500 (2x100 bp) or NovaSeq (2x150 bp). The authors' analysis ran thus. Demultiplexing of reads and collapsing into UMI consensus sequences were performed with MIGEC, and V(D)J alignment was carried out with MiXCR. Using edgeR on replicate PBMC samples, clonotypes were called vaccine-responding if FDR was below 0.01 and the log2 fold change was above 5 up to day 15. Each bulk clonotype was labeled CD4 or CD8 based on which sequenced repertoire, CD4 or CD8, contained the clonotype at higher abundance. Clonotypes enriched at least 10-fold in dextramer-positive over dextramer-negative fractions were defined as NS4B-specific, and CD4-biased clonotypes were excluded. Using fastp trimming at Q25 and MiXCR clonotype assembly, TCRdb reanalyzed the public sequencing data and kept in-frame beta chains. Each entry merges the rows of one CDR3 protein and shows their most common DNA and genes. In this record, the V and J calls reflect TCRdb's handling and not the investigators' own analysis. Here the sample has around 53,000 distinct CDR3 sequences; about 6.3% occur a single time. The top ten clones comprise approximately 24% of the sample.

This TCR was recovered from a man between 18 and 35 years old who received the YFV17D yellow fever vaccine. The receptor chain draws on TRBV12-3 or TRBV12-4 and TRBJ2-3; the D segment could be TRBD1, given 6 matching bases. The sample here was CD8+ T cells not binding an NS4B(214-222) dextramer, sorted from PBMCs, taken roughly seven weeks after the first yellow fever vaccination. The cell subset or site label, read with the paper, signifies: NS4B epitope dextramer-negative CD8 T cells. The CDR3 in this case is CASSPPGHSTQYF. The nucleotides read TGTGCCAGCAGTCCGCCGGGACACAGTACGCAGTATTTT.